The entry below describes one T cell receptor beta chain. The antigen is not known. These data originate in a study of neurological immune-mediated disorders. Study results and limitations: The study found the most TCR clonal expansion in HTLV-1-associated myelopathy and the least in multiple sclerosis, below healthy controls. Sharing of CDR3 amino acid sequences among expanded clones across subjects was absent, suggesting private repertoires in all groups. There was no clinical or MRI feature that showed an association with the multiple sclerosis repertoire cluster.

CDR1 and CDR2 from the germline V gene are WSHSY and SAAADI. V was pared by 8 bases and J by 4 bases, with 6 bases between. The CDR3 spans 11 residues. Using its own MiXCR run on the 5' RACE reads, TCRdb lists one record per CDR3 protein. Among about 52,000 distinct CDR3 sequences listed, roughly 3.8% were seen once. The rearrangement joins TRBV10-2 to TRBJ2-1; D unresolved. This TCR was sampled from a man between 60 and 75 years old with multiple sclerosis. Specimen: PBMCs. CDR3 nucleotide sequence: TGCGCCAGCGTCCCGTACAATGAGCAGTTCTTC. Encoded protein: CASVPYNEQFF.